This entry lists 5 T cell receptor beta chains sequenced from one sample in a study of OX40 agonist ivuxolimab in advanced cancers. Repertoires were generated with immunoSEQ multiplex PCR, while TCRdb's copy carries only in-frame clones and drops some. The sample lists about 16,000 clones, around 88% occurring once. The material was CD4+ or CD8+ T cells sorted from blood, obtained in a trial of the OX40 agonist ivuxolimab. The source is an adult with an advanced solid tumor such as melanoma, head and neck, liver or kidney cancer.

The chain uses TRBV27 and TRBJ1-6; 8 nucleotides agree with TRBD1. With V trimmed by 6 bases and J by 6 bases, 7 bases remained unmatched. Looked up from germline, CDR1 is MNHEY and CDR2 is SMNVEV (reference sequence). The CDR3 sequence is 15 residues long. The CDR3 sequence is CASRRPGQANSPLHF. Here the CDR3 DNA reads TGTGCCAGCAGGCGTCCGGGACAGGCTAATTCACCCCTCCACTTT.

The rearrangement joins TRBV6-5 to TRBJ1-3, with D possibly matching TRBD1 (5 bases). This CDR3 spans 13 amino acids. V lost 7 bases to trimming and J lost 1 base, with 8 bases between them. The germline V gene has CDR1 MNHEY and CDR2 SVGAGI. The CDR3 DNA follows: TGTGCCAGCAATGGGGGATCTGGAAACACCATATATTTT. This codes for CASNGGSGNTIYF.

This clone appeared a single time. The genes are TRBV5-8 and TRBJ2-7; TRBD1 matches 10 bases. Germline V gene lookup returns CDR1 SGHTS and CDR2 YDEGEE. This CDR3 spans 15 amino acids. V dropped 3 bases and J dropped 5; count of bases not matched to a gene: 8. The CDR3 sequence is CASSWTGGSFNEQYF. CDR3 in DNA: TGTGCCAGCAGCTGGACAGGGGGTAGTTTCAACGAGCAGTACTTC.

This chain connects TRBV9 to TRBJ2-1; the D gene is possibly TRBD2 (7 bases). This CDR3 has 18 amino acids. The germline V gene has CDR1 SGDLS and CDR2 YYNGEE. V was shortened by 0 bases and J by 8 bases, with 24 bases between the two germline ends. CDR3 coding DNA: TGTGCCAGCAGCGTAGATCTCAGGAGGTCGATAGGGGGGGATGAGCAGTTCTTC. This codes for CASSVDLRRSIGGDEQFF.

The chain employs TRBV27 and TRBJ1-1; D unclear. This CDR3 is 13 amino acids long. Between the trimmed V and J ends, which lost 5 bases and 5 bases, there was a span of 12 bases. Germline V CDR1 and CDR2: MNHEY, SMNVEV (reference sequence). The CDR3 DNA is TGTGCCAGCAGTACCGGACTGGCAACTGAAGCTTTCTTT. Translating gives CASSTGLATEAFF.